Each of the 23 T cell receptor beta chains below was sequenced from the same sample in a study of blood T cell repertoires in COVID-19. Sequencing used immunoSEQ multiplex PCR; TCRdb keeps in-frame clones, though not all of them. The repertoire holds about 29,000 clones, with more than 80% as singletons. The sample taken for sequencing was peripheral blood. Every receptor here comes from a human donor in a cohort sampled during active COVID-19.

This chain joins TRBV9 and TRBJ2-3; no reliable D call. The germline gives CDR1 SGDLS, CDR2 YYNGEE. V lost 1 base, J lost 0 bases, and 9 bases lay in between. The CDR3 totals 15 residues. The CDR3 here is CASSVSSSSTDTQYF. CDR3 in DNA: TGTGCCAGCAGCGTATCGAGCTCTAGCACAGATACGCAGTATTTT.

The chain has TRBV6-6 and TRBJ2-1, with D possibly being TRBD2 (6 bases). Trimming took 6 bases from V and 0 from J, leaving 12 bases between them. This CDR3 comprises 15 residues. Germline V gene data show CDR1 as MNHNY and CDR2 as SVGAGI (reference sequence). The CDR3 DNA reads TGTGCCAGCAGCGGCGGGATTAGCTCCTACAATGAGCAGTTCTTC. It translates to CASSGGISSYNEQFF.

The rearrangement links TRBV29-1 to TRBJ2-2; D may be TRBD1 (5 bases). The germline CDR1 and CDR2 sequences are SQVTM and ANQGSEA. This CDR3 is 13 amino acids long. Trimming removed 3 bases at V and 3 bases at J, with 8 bases between. The CDR3 sequence is CSVDQGYTGELFF. The CDR3 bases are TGCAGCGTTGATCAGGGATACACCGGGGAGCTGTTTTTT.

The V and J genes are TRBV6-5 and TRBJ2-2; 7 nucleotides match TRBD1. J lost 2 bases, V lost 4 bases, and 4 bases had no gene match. Germline CDR1 is MNHEY and CDR2 is SVGAGI. The CDR3 loop spans 15 amino acids. The CDR3 sequence: CASSSVGGNTGELFF. The CDR3 DNA reads TGTGCCAGCAGTTCCGTAGGGGGCAACACCGGGGAGCTGTTTTTT.

This chain uses TRBV28 with TRBJ1-2; no reliable D call. Trimming shortened V by 7 bases and J by 7 bases, and 13 bases separated the two germline ends. Germline V gives CDR1 MDHEN, CDR2 SYDVKM. This CDR3 is built from 12 residues. The CDR3 sequence is CASTSTGGGYTF. CDR3 nucleotides: TGTGCCAGCACGTCGACGGGAGGTGGCTACACCTTC.

The chain is built from TRBV5-1 and TRBJ1-1, with 11 bases aligning to TRBD1. The length of the CDR3 is 14 residues. From germline, CDR1 is SGHRS and CDR2 YFSETQ. Trimming took 3 bases from V and 4 from J; bases not matched to a gene: 2. The CDR3 coding sequence is TGCGCCAGCAGCTCCGGGACAGGGGGCACTGAAGCTTTCTTT. It specifies CASSSGTGGTEAFF.

The chain combines TRBV5-1 with TRBJ2-5, with a possible D match to TRBD1 (5 bases). V was cut by 1 base and J by 2 bases, with 12 bases left in between. The length of the CDR3 is 15 residues. From germline, CDR1 is SGHRS and CDR2 YFSETQ. Written as DNA, the CDR3 is TGCGCCAGCAGCTTGTCCCCGGCAGGGCAAGAGACCCAGTACTTC. It encodes CASSLSPAGQETQYF. Looking up the rest from reference TRBV5-1 and TRBJ2-5 gives the full variable domain: KAGVTQTPRYLIKTRGQQVTLSCSPISGHRSVSWYQQTPGQGLQFLFEYFSETQRNKGNFPGRFSGRQFSNSRSEMNVSTLELGDSALYLCASSLSPAGQETQYFGPGTRLLVL.

The CDR3 protein is CASSQDTGHGNQPQHF. CDR3 nucleotides: TGCGCCAGCAGCCAAGATACGGGACACGGCAATCAGCCCCAGCATTTT. The gene calls are TRBV4-1 and TRBJ1-5; the D gene is possibly TRBD1 (6 bases). Germline values: CDR1 MGHRA, CDR2 YSYEKL. The CDR3 has 16 residues. Trimming left V 0 bases short and J 2 bases short, with 11 bases between.

The gene calls are TRBV5-4 and TRBJ1-5; no clear D gene. This CDR3 spans 13 amino acids. Trimming left V 4 bases short and J 5 bases short, with 10 bases between. CDR1 is SGHNT, CDR2 YYREEE, per germline (reference sequence). The CDR3 loop reads CASSLDWDQPQHF. As DNA, the CDR3 is TGTGCCAGCAGCCTAGATTGGGATCAGCCCCAGCATTTT. Full variable domain (outside the CDR3, taken from reference TRBV5-4 and TRBJ1-5): ETGVTQSPTHLIKTRGQQVTLRCSSQSGHNTVSWYQQALGQGPQFIFQYYREEENGRGNFPPRFSGLQFPNYSSELNVNALELDDSALYLCASSLDWDQPQHFGDGTRLSIL.

V usage is TRBV5-1 and J usage is TRBJ2-7, with 8 bases that match TRBD1. This CDR3 has 15 residues. Germline V CDR1 and CDR2: SGHRS, YFSETQ. Trimming at V came to 0 bases and at J to 5 bases, leaving 7 bases not matched to a gene. CDR3 residues: CASSLARQGIHEQYF. In nucleotides, the CDR3 is TGCGCCAGCAGCTTGGCCAGACAGGGGATCCACGAGCAGTACTTC.

J is TRBJ2-5 and V is TRBV24-1, with TRBD2 matching over 16 bases. J was trimmed by 5 bases and V by 6 bases; bases with no gene match: 5. Germline V gene lookup returns CDR1 KGHDR and CDR2 SFDVKD. The CDR3 spans 16 residues. The CDR3 protein is CATSPGLAGGRETQYF. The CDR3 coding sequence is TGTGCCACCAGTCCGGGACTAGCGGGGGGGCGGGAGACCCAGTACTTC.

The chain links TRBV3-1 (or the pseudogene TRBV3-2) to TRBJ2-3; D possibly corresponds to TRBD1 (6 bases). Germline V gene data show CDR1 as LGHDT and CDR2 as YNNKEL (reference sequence). V lost 4 bases, J lost 6 bases, and 17 bases lay in between. CDR3 size: 15 residues. The CDR3 region is CASSPTGKQADTQYF. Written as DNA, the CDR3 is TGTGCCAGCAGCCCTACAGGGAAACAAGCGGATACGCAGTATTTT.

The chain carries TRBV4-2 and TRBJ2-1; 12 nucleotides line up with TRBD2. With V trimmed by 3 bases and J by 7 bases, 13 bases remained unmatched. This CDR3 spans 18 amino acids. CDR1 is LGHNA and CDR2 is YNFKEQ in the germline V gene. The CDR3 nucleotides are TGTGCCAGCAGCCATCCCCGATCTAGCGGGGGGGCACGGAATGAGCAGTTCTTC. Translated: CASSHPRSSGGARNEQFF.

This chain joins TRBV5-1 and TRBJ2-7; D is possibly TRBD1 (6 bases). This CDR3 is built from 16 residues. Germline V CDR1 and CDR2: SGHRS, YFSETQ. V lost 0 bases and J lost 2, with 15 bases in between. CDR3 sequence reads: CASSLAPQGQPYEQYF. The CDR3 DNA is TGCGCCAGCAGCTTGGCCCCACAGGGCCAACCCTACGAGCAGTACTTC.

The rearrangement joins TRBV2 to TRBJ1-2; 8 nucleotides align to TRBD1. Germline V CDR1 and CDR2: SNHLY, FYNNEI. The length of the CDR3 is 15 residues. Losses at the gene ends were 6 bases for V and 5 bases for J; bases not matched to a gene: 11. The CDR3 loop reads CASRRFGDRSYGYTF. CDR3 nucleotides: TGTGCCAGCAGGAGATTCGGGGACAGGTCTTATGGCTACACCTTC. Complete variable domain (other parts from reference TRBV2 and TRBJ1-2): EPEVTQTPSHQVTQMGQEVILRCVPISNHLYFYWYRQILGQKVEFLVSFYNNEISEKSEIFDDQFSVERPDGSNFTLKIRSTKLEDSAMYFCASRRFGDRSYGYTFGSGTRLTVV.

V and J are TRBV5-4 and TRBJ2-3; 9 nucleotides align to TRBD2. The ends lost 5 bases at V and 2 bases at J; junction bases unmatched: 3. The CDR3 spans 14 residues. Per germline, CDR1 SGHNT and CDR2 YYREEE (reference sequence). Here the CDR3 reads CASRSSGVTDTQYF. The CDR3 DNA sequence: TGTGCCAGCAGGTCTAGCGGGGTCACAGATACGCAGTATTTT.

Remarks on this clone: The sample contains more than one DNA sequence encoding this CDR3. The chain couples TRBV29-1 to TRBJ2-5; 12 bases match TRBD1. The CDR3 covers 15 residues. CDR1 and CDR2 (germline): SQVTM, ANQGSEA. The trim removed 6 bases at V and 4 bases at J, leaving 9 bases unmatched. CDR3 residues: CSVAKGQGAGETQYF. As DNA, the CDR3 is TGCAGCGTGGCGAAGGGACAGGGGGCGGGAGAGACCCAGTACTTC.

The J gene is TRBJ2-7, the V gene TRBV28; D not resolved. Germline values: CDR1 MDHEN, CDR2 SYDVKM. This CDR3 spans 14 amino acids. V shed 6 bases and J shed 4 bases, with 16 bases lying between them. The CDR3 reads CASRPPGRPYEQYF. For the CDR3, the DNA is TGTGCCAGCAGGCCGCCCGGCAGGCCGTACGAGCAGTACTTC.

The count of this clone is one. The chain joins TRBV20-1 to TRBJ1-1; D not resolved. The V gene's germline CDR1 is DFQATT and CDR2 SNEGSKA (reference sequence). Between the trimmed V and J ends, which lost 4 bases and 0 bases, there was a span of 3 bases. The CDR3 runs 11 residues. The CDR3 DNA reads TGCAGTGCTAACATGAACACTGAAGCTTTCTTT. This codes for CSANMNTEAFF.

This chain uses TRBV30 with TRBJ2-1; 11 bases fit TRBD1. The V segment lost 5 bases and the J segment 4 bases; nucleotides outside the gene matches: 7. The V gene's germline CDR1 is GTSNPN and CDR2 SVGIG (reference sequence). The CDR3 has 15 amino acids. The CDR3, as DNA: TGTGCCTGGGAGCCCGGGACAGGGGGTTACAATGAGCAGTTCTTC. Encoded protein: CAWEPGTGGYNEQFF. The full variable domain, with the rest looked up from reference TRBV30 and TRBJ2-1, is SQTIHQWPATLVQPVGSPLSLECTVEGTSNPNLYWYRQAAGRGLQLLFYSVGIGQISSEVPQNLSASRPQDRQFILSSKKLLLSDSGFYLCAWEPGTGGYNEQFFGPGTRLTVL.

This chain links TRBV4-1 with TRBJ2-7, with TRBD2 as a possible D gene (7 bases). CDR3 length: 16 amino acids. Germline V lookup: CDR1 MGHRA, CDR2 YSYEKL. The germline V and J ends were trimmed by 4 bases and 5 bases, with 21 bases remaining between them. The CDR3 nucleotides read TGCGCCAGCAGCCCAATGGGGAGGGCAGGGGCCGACGAGCAGTACTTC. Translated: CASSPMGRAGADEQYF.

The V gene is TRBV7-2, the J gene TRBJ2-3, with 12 bases lining up with TRBD2. Germline V CDR1 and CDR2: SGHTA, FQGNSA. The CDR3 is 17 residues long. The trim removed 5 bases at V and 0 bases at J, leaving 6 bases unmatched. CDR3 nucleotide sequence: TGTGCCAGCAGCCGTGGACTAGCGGGGTCTAGCACAGATACGCAGTATTTT. Amino acid sequence: CASSRGLAGSSTDTQYF.

The J gene is TRBJ2-3, the V gene TRBV7-2, with a possible D match to TRBD2 (5 bases). This CDR3 spans 16 amino acids. Trimming took 4 bases from V and 4 from J, leaving 18 bases between them. Per the germline V gene, CDR1 is SGHTA and CDR2 is FQGNSA. The CDR3 loop is CASSSEPAVRADTQYF. The CDR3 DNA is TGTGCCAGCAGCTCCGAACCAGCGGTGAGGGCAGATACGCAGTATTTT.